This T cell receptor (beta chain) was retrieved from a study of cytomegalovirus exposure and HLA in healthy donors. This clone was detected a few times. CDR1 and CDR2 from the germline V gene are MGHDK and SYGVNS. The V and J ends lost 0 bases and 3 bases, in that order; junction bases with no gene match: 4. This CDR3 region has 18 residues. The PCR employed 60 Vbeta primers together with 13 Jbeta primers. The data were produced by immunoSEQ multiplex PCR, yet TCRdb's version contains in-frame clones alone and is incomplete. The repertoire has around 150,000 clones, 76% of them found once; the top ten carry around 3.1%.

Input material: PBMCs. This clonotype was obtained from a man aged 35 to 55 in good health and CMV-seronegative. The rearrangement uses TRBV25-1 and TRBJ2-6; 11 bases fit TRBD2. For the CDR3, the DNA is TGTGCCAGCAGTGAATACCAACTAGCGGGAGATGGGGCCAACGTCCTGACTTTC. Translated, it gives CASSEYQLAGDGANVLTF.